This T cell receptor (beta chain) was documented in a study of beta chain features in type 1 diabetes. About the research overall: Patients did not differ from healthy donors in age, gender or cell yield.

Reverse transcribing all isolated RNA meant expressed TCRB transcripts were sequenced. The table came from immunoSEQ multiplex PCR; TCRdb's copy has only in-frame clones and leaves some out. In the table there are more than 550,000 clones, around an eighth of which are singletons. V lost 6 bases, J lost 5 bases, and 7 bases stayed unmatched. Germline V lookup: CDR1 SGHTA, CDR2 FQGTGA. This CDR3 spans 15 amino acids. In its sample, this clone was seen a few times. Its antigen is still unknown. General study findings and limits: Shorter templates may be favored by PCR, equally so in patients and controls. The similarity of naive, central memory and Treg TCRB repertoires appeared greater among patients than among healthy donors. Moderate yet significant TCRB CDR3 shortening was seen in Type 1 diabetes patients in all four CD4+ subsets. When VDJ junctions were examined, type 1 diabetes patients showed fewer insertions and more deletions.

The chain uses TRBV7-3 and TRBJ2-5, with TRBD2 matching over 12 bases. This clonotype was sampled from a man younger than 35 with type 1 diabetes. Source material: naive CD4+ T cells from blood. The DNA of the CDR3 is TGTGCCAGCAGTGGACTAGCGGGGACTCGGGAGACCCAGTACTTC. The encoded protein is CASSGLAGTRETQYF.